These 26 T cell receptor beta chains came from one sample sequenced in a study of cytotoxic CD8 clonotypes in ibrutinib-treated CLL. Sequencing used immunoSEQ multiplex PCR; TCRdb keeps in-frame clones, though not all of them. This table has over 140,000 clones, around 82% appearing once. This material consisted of PBMCs, taken after 36 months of ibrutinib treatment. The source is a human donor with chronic lymphocytic leukemia.

This chain joins TRBV5-1 and TRBJ1-2; D uncertain. The V end lost 3 bases, the J end lost 2 bases, and 14 bases lay between the germline ends. Looked up from germline, CDR1 is SGHRS and CDR2 is YFSETQ. This CDR3 contains 15 residues. CDR3 in amino acids: CASSSGGVWNYGYTF. The CDR3 coding sequence is TGCGCCAGCAGCTCCGGAGGCGTATGGAACTATGGCTACACCTTC.

V usage is TRBV6-6 and J usage is TRBJ1-2, with a tentative D call TRBD1 (6 bases). The CDR3 loop spans 14 amino acids. Germline loops: CDR1 MNHNY, CDR2 SVGAGI (reference sequence). V was clipped by 2 bases and J by 4 bases, with 11 bases between them. The CDR3 DNA sequence: TGTGCCAGCAGTTACCCGAGGGGGACCTATGGCTACACCTTC. Translation gives CASSYPRGTYGYTF.

This clone has only a few counts. The chain has TRBV6-5 and TRBJ1-2, with D tentatively TRBD1 (5 bases). The CDR3 spans 14 residues. Trimming took 7 bases from V and 8 from J, leaving 20 bases between them. Looked up from germline, CDR1 is MNHEY and CDR2 is SVGAGI. The DNA of the CDR3 is TGTGCCAGCACCCTTCTGGGGGGGGTGGGAGGCTACACCTTC. Residues: CASTLLGGVGGYTF.

This chain connects TRBV19 to TRBJ1-5, with TRBD1 as a possible D gene (5 bases). Deletions cut 6 bases from V and 4 bases from J, with 16 bases between. Per the germline V gene, CDR1 is LNHDA and CDR2 is SQIVND (reference sequence). The CDR3 extends over 15 amino acids. CDR3 loop: CASRAVQAPNQPQHF. CDR3 DNA sequence: TGTGCCAGTAGGGCGGTACAGGCCCCGAATCAGCCCCAGCATTTT.

A single count supports this clone. The CDR3 is CASSPTENQPQHF. Here the CDR3 DNA reads TGTGCCAGCAGCCCGACAGAGAATCAGCCCCAGCATTTT. The genes are TRBV6-1 and TRBJ1-5, with D maybe TRBD1 (5 bases). This CDR3 region has 13 residues. Germline assignment: CDR1 MNHNS and CDR2 SASEGT. Trimming removed 6 bases from V and 4 bases from J, with 10 bases in between.

The chain employs TRBV28 and TRBJ1-6, with D hard to call. Trimming pared 6 bases from V and 2 bases from J, leaving 5 bases between. The CDR3 loop spans 13 amino acids. Germline V gives CDR1 MDHEN, CDR2 SYDVKM. CDR3 region: CASSGPYNSPLHF. CDR3 nucleotides: TGTGCCAGCAGCGGACCCTATAATTCACCCCTCCACTTT.

The chain joins TRBV6-1 to TRBJ1-6, with TRBD1 identical over 9 bases. The CDR3 is made up of 15 amino acids. V was clipped by 7 bases and J by 9 bases; unmatched bases: 10. Germline CDR1 and CDR2: MNHNS and SASEGT. The chain's CDR3 is CASTRRDRDGSPLHF. CDR3 coding DNA: TGTGCCAGCACCCGAAGGGACAGGGACGGTTCACCCCTCCACTTT.

A note on this clone: Other DNA sequences in the same sample also yield this CDR3. This rearrangement joins TRBV5-1 to TRBJ2-5, with no clear D. This CDR3 spans 12 amino acids. Germline V gene lookup returns CDR1 SGHRS and CDR2 YFSETQ. V was shortened by 1 base and J by 5 bases, with 6 bases between the two germline ends. The CDR3 sequence is CASSLSRETQYF. DNA for the CDR3: TGCGCCAGCAGCTTGAGTCGGGAGACCCAGTACTTC.

The CDR3 loop is CASSRRLGTDTQYF. The CDR3 DNA follows: TGTGCCAGCAGCCGGCGGTTGGGCACAGATACGCAGTATTTT. The chain joins TRBV14 to TRBJ2-3; D is uncertain. This CDR3 comprises 14 residues. Trimming stripped 4 bases from V and 1 base from J, with 9 bases between. Germline values: CDR1 SGHDN, CDR2 FVKESK. Full variable domain (remainder filled in from reference TRBV14 and TRBJ2-3): EAGVTQFPSHSVIEKGQTVTLRCDPISGHDNLYWYRRVMGKEIKFLLHFVKESKQDESGMPNNRFLAERTGGTYSTLKVQPAELEDSGVYFCASSRRLGTDTQYFGPGTRLTVL.

This chain connects TRBV7-3 to TRBJ2-1, with 16 bases fitting TRBD2. The germline V gene encodes CDR1 SGHTA and CDR2 FQGTGA. This CDR3 spans 20 amino acids. V lost 0 bases and J lost 7; bases outside the gene matches: 12. The CDR3 here is CASSLTIAGTSGRAGNEQFF. The CDR3 DNA reads as TGTGCCAGCAGCTTAACGATCGCCGGGACTAGCGGGAGGGCAGGGAATGAGCAGTTCTTC.

The chain combines TRBV6-5 with TRBJ1-2; tentatively, D is TRBD1 (5 bases). With 2 bases removed from V and 0 bases from J, the gap between germline ends came to 10 bases. The CDR3 runs to 15 residues. Germline V gene lookup returns CDR1 MNHEY and CDR2 SVGAGI. The CDR3 region has the DNA TGTGCCAGCAGTTACCGTTGGGGGACTAACTATGGCTACACCTTC. This translates into CASSYRWGTNYGYTF.

The CDR3 here is CASSYQGANEKLFF. The CDR3 nucleotides are TGTGCCAGCAGTTACCAGGGGGCAAACGAAAAACTGTTTTTT. V gene TRBV6-5 combines with J gene TRBJ1-4, with 8 bases matching TRBD1. The CDR3 covers 14 residues. Germline V gene data show CDR1 as MNHEY and CDR2 as SVGAGI. The V segment lost 2 bases and the J segment 8 bases; nucleotides outside the gene matches: 4.

This CDR3 reads CAWSVYGGGSQPQHF. CDR3 nucleotides: TGTGCCTGGAGTGTATACGGGGGGGGGAGTCAGCCCCAGCATTTT. The V gene is TRBV30, the J gene TRBJ1-5, with a possible D match to TRBD1 (5 bases). The CDR3 length is 15 residues. The ends were cut back, 0 bases at V and 6 bases at J, with 15 bases in the middle. CDR1 is GTSNPN, CDR2 SVGIG, per germline (reference sequence).

This rearrangement joins TRBV4-1 to TRBJ2-1; D possibly corresponds to TRBD2 (7 bases). This CDR3 region has 16 residues. The ends were cut back, 7 bases at V and 2 bases at J, with 18 bases in the middle. Germline values: CDR1 MGHRA, CDR2 YSYEKL. The CDR3 coding sequence is TGCGCCAGCACCCCGACTCAGCGGGACACCTACAATGAGCAGTTCTTC. Translated: CASTPTQRDTYNEQFF.

The rearrangement links TRBV11-2 to TRBJ2-7; 7 bases fit TRBD2. Germline V CDR1 and CDR2: SGHAT, FQNNGV. The CDR3 covers 15 residues. V gave up 2 bases and J gave up 2 bases; unmatched junction bases: 6. This CDR3 is CASSLRGLNTYEQYF. CDR3 coding DNA: TGTGCCAGCAGCTTACGGGGACTAAATACCTACGAGCAGTACTTC. Full variable domain (outside the CDR3, taken from reference TRBV11-2 and TRBJ2-7): EAGVAQSPRYKIIEKRQSVAFWCNPISGHATLYWYQQILGQGPKLLIQFQNNGVVDDSQLPKDRFSAERLKGVDSTLKIQPAKLEDSAVYLCASSLRGLNTYEQYFGPGTRLTVT.

This clone was found a few times. This sequence joins TRBV5-1 and TRBJ2-3; D gene uncertain. This CDR3 has 14 amino acids. Trimming pared 6 bases from V and 1 base from J, leaving 12 bases between. The germline V gene encodes CDR1 SGHRS and CDR2 YFSETQ. CDR3 nucleotide sequence: TGCGCCAGCACCTTACAGCCCGGCACAGATACGCAGTATTTT. Encoded protein: CASTLQPGTDTQYF.

This chain joins TRBV2 and TRBJ2-5; no reliable D call. The V gene's germline CDR1 is SNHLY and CDR2 FYNNEI. V was pared by 7 bases and J by 5 bases, with 14 bases between. The CDR3 length is 13 residues. CDR3 amino acids: CASNLGVWETQYF. CDR3 DNA: TGTGCCAGCAACCTCGGTGTCTGGGAGACCCAGTACTTC.

V gene TRBV5-1 combines with J gene TRBJ1-4; D not resolved. The germline CDR1 and CDR2 sequences are SGHRS and YFSETQ. The CDR3 loop spans 13 amino acids. Trimming took 2 bases from V and 4 from J, leaving 6 bases between them. CDR3 amino acids: CASSFNSNEKLFF. DNA of the CDR3: TGCGCCAGCAGCTTTAACAGTAATGAAAAACTGTTTTTT. Full variable domain (rest looked up from reference TRBV5-1 and TRBJ1-4): KAGVTQTPRYLIKTRGQQVTLSCSPISGHRSVSWYQQTPGQGLQFLFEYFSETQRNKGNFPGRFSGRQFSNSRSEMNVSTLELGDSALYLCASSFNSNEKLFFGSGTQLSVL.

The rearrangement uses TRBV2 and TRBJ2-1, with TRBD1 matching 8 bases. V lost 6 bases, J lost 9 bases, and 4 bases stayed unmatched. The CDR3 runs 12 residues. CDR1 is SNHLY and CDR2 is FYNNEI in the germline V gene. The CDR3 coding sequence is TGTGCCAGCAGAGAGCAGGGGGCTGAGCAGTTCTTC. Its protein product is CASREQGAEQFF.

The DNA of the CDR3 is TGTGCCAGCAGTTACTCGAGCGTCGCTGGCTACACCTTC. Translated: CASSYSSVAGYTF. The genes are TRBV6-6 and TRBJ1-2; D remains unclear. The CDR3 runs to 13 residues. Trimming stripped 0 bases from V and 7 bases from J, with 9 bases between. Germline CDR1 is MNHNY and CDR2 is SVGAGI (reference sequence).

The chain couples TRBV4-1 to TRBJ1-1; TRBD1 matches at 7 bases. Germline trimming cut 8 bases from V and 6 bases from J; bases unmatched to any gene: 12. CDR3 length: 14 residues. Germline lookup yields CDR1 MGHRA and CDR2 YSYEKL. CDR3: CASGPRATGSEAFF. The DNA for the CDR3 is TGCGCCAGCGGACCACGGGCGACAGGGTCTGAAGCTTTCTTT.

Comments on this clone: One junction end disagrees with the germline gene, perhaps due to a read error. The genes are TRBV6-1 and TRBJ1-1; D is undetermined. Looked up from germline, CDR1 is MNHNS and CDR2 is SASEGT. CDR3 length: 10 amino acids. CDR3 region: CASSEWTLLF. The CDR3 region has the DNA TGTGCCAGCAGTGAATGGACCCTTCTCTTT.

This chain uses TRBV27 with TRBJ2-1, with a weak D call TRBD2 (7 bases). This CDR3 comprises 15 residues. V lost 6 bases, J lost 4 bases, and 16 bases lay in between. Germline lookup yields CDR1 MNHEY and CDR2 SMNVEV (reference sequence). CDR3 nucleotide sequence: TGTGCCAGCAGACCCTCCGGGGGGCAATACAATGAGCAGTTCTTC. It translates to CASRPSGGQYNEQFF.

This chain uses TRBV15 with TRBJ2-3; TRBD2 might be the D (6 bases). The CDR3 consists of 14 residues. Trimming took off 0 bases at V and 7 bases at J, with 11 bases between the two ends. The germline V gene has CDR1 LNHNV and CDR2 YYDKDF (reference sequence). CDR3 loop: CATSRDLGGNTQYF. As DNA, the CDR3 is TGTGCCACCAGCAGAGATTTGGGCGGGAATACGCAGTATTTT.

The chain carries TRBV4-1 and TRBJ1-3; TRBD1 matches 12 bases. CDR3 size: 16 residues. After removal of 5 bases from V and 4 bases from J, the junction contained 6 bases not matched to a gene. CDR1 is MGHRA and CDR2 is YSYEKL in the germline V gene. The CDR3 reads CASSSPGQGAGNTIYF. The CDR3 region has the DNA TGCGCCAGCAGCTCTCCGGGACAGGGGGCGGGAAACACCATATATTTT.

This rearrangement joins TRBV21-1 to TRBJ2-7; the table assigns TRBD1, which was not confirmed against the DNA. TRBV21-1 is an annotated pseudogene. The CDR3 extends over 16 amino acids. CDR3 sequence (DNA): TGTGCCAGCAGCCCCAGTTGGGACAGGGGGCGTCCCGAGCAGTACTTC. Protein: CASSPSWDRGRPEQYF.